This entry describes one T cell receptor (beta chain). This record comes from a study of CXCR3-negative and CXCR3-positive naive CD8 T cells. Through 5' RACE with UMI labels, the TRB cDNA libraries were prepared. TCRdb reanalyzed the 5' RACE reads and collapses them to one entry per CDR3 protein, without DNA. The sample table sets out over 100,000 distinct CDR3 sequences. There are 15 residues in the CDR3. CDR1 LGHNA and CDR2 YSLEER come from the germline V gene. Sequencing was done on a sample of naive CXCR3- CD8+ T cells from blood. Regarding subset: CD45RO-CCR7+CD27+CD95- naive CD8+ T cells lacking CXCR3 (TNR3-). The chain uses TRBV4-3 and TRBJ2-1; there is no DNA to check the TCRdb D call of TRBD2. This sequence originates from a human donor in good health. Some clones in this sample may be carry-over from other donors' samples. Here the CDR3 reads CASSPALTSNNEQFF.